One sample yielded the 4 T cell receptor beta chains listed below, sequenced in a study of blood T cell repertoires in COVID-19. This table comes from immunoSEQ multiplex PCR, and its TCRdb copy is limited to in-frame clones, with some not included. The sample consists of around 200,000 clones, roughly 90% of them appearing once. Sample: PBMCs or T cells enriched from blood (not recorded which). The source of these receptors is a woman between 25 and 40 years old who had been exposed to COVID-19.

The chain joins TRBV5-1 to TRBJ1-2; D is unresolved. The germline CDR1 and CDR2 sequences are SGHRS and YFSETQ. The CDR3 loop spans 14 amino acids. V lost 0 bases to trimming and J lost 10 bases, with 16 bases between them. The CDR3 here is CASSLAAGLDNYTF. The CDR3 DNA sequence: TGCGCCAGCAGCTTGGCCGCGGGGTTAGATAACTACACCTTC.

The rearrangement joins TRBV19 to TRBJ2-3, with 10 bases that match TRBD2. V was clipped by 4 bases and J by 1 base; unmatched bases: 5. The germline CDR1 and CDR2 sequences are LNHDA and SQIVND (reference sequence). The CDR3 runs 16 residues. As DNA, the CDR3 is TGTGCCAGTAGTAGAGATAGCGGGGGGCGCACAGATACGCAGTATTTT. Translating it yields CASSRDSGGRTDTQYF.

The chain carries TRBV11-2 and TRBJ1-4, with 12 bases lining up with TRBD1. The CDR3 length is 17 residues. CDR1 SGHAT and CDR2 FQNNGV come from the germline V gene. V trimming: 4 bases; J trimming: 7 bases; junction bases outside the gene matches: 10. This CDR3 is CASSYRDRGLILEKLFF. The CDR3 DNA follows: TGTGCCAGCAGCTACCGGGACAGGGGGCTCATTCTTGAAAAACTGTTTTTT. The full variable domain, in which reference TRBV11-2 and TRBJ1-4 provide the parts outside the CDR3, is EAGVAQSPRYKIIEKRQSVAFWCNPISGHATLYWYQQILGQGPKLLIQFQNNGVVDDSQLPKDRFSAERLKGVDSTLKIQPAKLEDSAVYLCASSYRDRGLILEKLFFGSGTQLSVL.

This chain joins TRBV28 and TRBJ2-7; TRBD1 aligns across 8 bases. Unmatched junction bases numbered 10, after V lost 2 bases and J lost 4 bases. The CDR3 extends over 16 amino acids. Germline loops: CDR1 MDHEN, CDR2 SYDVKM. CDR3 sequence reads: CASSLGDRHRGYEQYF. Here the CDR3 DNA reads TGTGCCAGCAGTTTAGGGGACAGGCATAGGGGGTACGAGCAGTACTTC.